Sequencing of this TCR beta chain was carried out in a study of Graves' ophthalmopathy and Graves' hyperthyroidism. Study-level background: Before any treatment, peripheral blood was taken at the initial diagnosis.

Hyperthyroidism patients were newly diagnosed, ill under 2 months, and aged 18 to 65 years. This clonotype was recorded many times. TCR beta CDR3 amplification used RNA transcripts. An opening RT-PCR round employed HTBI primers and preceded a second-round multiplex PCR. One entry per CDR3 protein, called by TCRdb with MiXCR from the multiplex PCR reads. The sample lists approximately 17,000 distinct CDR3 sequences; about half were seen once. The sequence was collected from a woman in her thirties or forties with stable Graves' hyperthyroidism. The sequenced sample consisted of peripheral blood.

The CDR3 DNA sequence: TGTGCCAGCAGCTTACCCTCCGCGGGAGGCCCGTCCTACGAGCAGTACTTC. Protein sequence: CASSLPSAGGPSYEQYF. The chain recombines TRBV7-2 with TRBJ2-7; 8 positions agree with TRBD2. V trimming: 2 bases; J trimming: 1 base; junction bases outside the gene matches: 10. The germline CDR1 and CDR2 sequences are SGHTA and FQGNSA. This CDR3 spans 17 amino acids.